The 21 T cell receptor beta chains given below trace back to one sample, sequenced in a study of T cell responses to AZD1222 COVID-19 vaccine. TCRdb's table, derived via immunoSEQ multiplex PCR, lists solely in-frame clones and lacks some. The top ten hold 5.2% of the sample, which has 150,000 or so clones, roughly 89% seen once. This specimen was peripheral blood, taken on day 0 of AZD1222 vaccination. These receptors were obtained from an adult in good health.

The rearrangement links TRBV10-3 to TRBJ1-4; D ambiguous. The germline CDR1 and CDR2 sequences are ENHRY and SYGVKD. The CDR3 spans 11 residues. With 8 bases removed from V and 4 bases from J, the gap between germline ends came to 5 bases. The CDR3 nucleotides are TGTGCCATCTCTAATAATGAAAAACTGTTTTTT. Its translation is CAISNNEKLFF.

This clone was picked up one time. The genes are TRBV5-8 and TRBJ2-1; 7 bases align to TRBD2. The CDR3 runs to 15 residues. Germline V gene lookup returns CDR1 SGHTS and CDR2 YDEGEE. The ends lost 2 bases at V and 7 bases at J; junction bases unmatched: 9. The CDR3 coding sequence is TGTGCCAGCAGCTTACGGCGGGAGACCCGGAATGAGCAGTTCTTC. As protein: CASSLRRETRNEQFF.

The chain couples TRBV2 to TRBJ1-2; D is possibly TRBD1 (5 bases). Trimming left V 4 bases short and J 4 bases short, with 13 bases between. There are 14 residues in the CDR3. Per germline, CDR1 SNHLY and CDR2 FYNNEI. The CDR3 sequence: CASSAGRQSYGYTF. CDR3 nucleotide sequence: TGTGCCAGCAGTGCGGGGCGACAGAGCTATGGCTACACCTTC.

V usage is TRBV9 and J usage is TRBJ1-2; the D gene is possibly TRBD1 (5 bases). V lost 7 bases and J lost 7, with 17 bases in between. Germline V lookup: CDR1 SGDLS, CDR2 YYNGEE. The CDR3 is 13 residues long. CDR3 protein: CASGEQAAGGYTF. The DNA of the CDR3 is TGTGCCAGCGGGGAACAGGCGGCTGGTGGCTACACCTTC.

CDR3 in amino acids: CASSEISDTQYF. CDR3 in DNA: TGTGCCAGCAGTGAGATTTCAGATACGCAGTATTTT. V usage is TRBV28 and J usage is TRBJ2-3; D is ambiguous. The length of the CDR3 is 12 residues. The germline V gene encodes CDR1 MDHEN and CDR2 SYDVKM. V was shortened by 5 bases and J by 4 bases, with 7 bases between the two germline ends. Filled out from reference TRBV28 and TRBJ2-3, the complete variable domain reads DVKVTQSSRYLVKRTGEKVFLECVQDMDHENMFWYRQDPGLGLRLIYFSYDVKMKEKGDIPEGYSVSREKKERFSLILESASTNQTSMYLCASSEISDTQYFGPGTRLTVL.

The chain is built from TRBV11-1 and TRBJ1-4; D possibly corresponds to TRBD1 (6 bases). Trimming cost V 2 bases and J 0 bases, with 7 bases left between them. Germline V gives CDR1 SGHAT, CDR2 FQDESV (reference sequence). This CDR3 comprises 15 residues. The CDR3 sequence: CASSLRTATNEKLFF. In nucleotides, the CDR3 is TGTGCCAGCAGCTTAAGGACAGCAACTAATGAAAAACTGTTTTTT.

The genes are TRBV28 and TRBJ1-1; 9 positions agree with TRBD1. CDR3 size: 12 residues. Unmatched junction bases numbered 1, after V lost 1 base and J lost 10 bases. The germline CDR1 and CDR2 sequences are MDHEN and SYDVKM. The CDR3 region has the DNA TGTGCCAGCAGTTTATCGGGACAGGGAGCTTTCTTT. This codes for CASSLSGQGAFF.

This clone has just one count. The chain recombines TRBV19 with TRBJ1-2, with a possible D match to TRBD1 (6 bases). This CDR3 region has 13 residues. The V end was cut by 2 bases, the J end by 6 bases, with 10 bases between. CDR1 is LNHDA and CDR2 is SQIVND in the germline V gene (reference sequence). CDR3 sequence (DNA): TGTGCCAGTAGTATACAGGGGCTGGATGGCTACACCTTC. Its protein is CASSIQGLDGYTF.

The J gene is TRBJ2-1, the V gene TRBV2, with 10 bases lining up with TRBD1. Germline V gives CDR1 SNHLY, CDR2 FYNNEI. CDR3 length: 14 residues. V was clipped by 7 bases and J by 8 bases; unmatched bases: 8. CDR3 in DNA: TGTGCCAGCACCGGCGGGACAGGGGAGCATGAGCAGTTCTTC. Translation: CASTGGTGEHEQFF.

This chain links TRBV18 with TRBJ1-1; no reliable D call. The V end lost 4 bases, the J end lost 7 bases, and 10 bases lay between the germline ends. The CDR3 spans 12 residues. The germline gives CDR1 KGHSH, CDR2 LQKENI. CDR3 sequence reads: CASSLTFDEAFF. The CDR3 bases are TGTGCCAGCTCACTAACATTCGATGAAGCTTTCTTT.

This clone appeared once. The genes are TRBV28 and TRBJ1-6; the match to TRBD1 covers 7 bases. The CDR3 loop spans 14 amino acids. Germline lookup yields CDR1 MDHEN and CDR2 SYDVKM. V lost 3 bases to trimming and J lost 11 bases; unmatched junction nucleotides: 7. The CDR3 bases are TGTGCCAGCAGTTTGACAGGGAGGTCCCCACCCCTCCACTTT. Translating it yields CASSLTGRSPPLHF.

The chain joins TRBV4-3 to TRBJ2-5, with D possibly being TRBD2 (5 bases). CDR1 is LGHNA and CDR2 is YSLEER in the germline V gene. V shed 0 bases and J shed 4 bases, with 15 bases lying between them. The CDR3 spans 16 residues. The CDR3 protein is CASSQDHRQEGETQYF. CDR3 DNA sequence: TGCGCCAGCAGCCAAGACCACCGACAAGAGGGAGAGACCCAGTACTTC.

This clone was seen many times. The chain couples TRBV4-2 to TRBJ2-3; TRBD2 matches at 8 bases. V lost 4 bases to trimming and J lost 6 bases; unmatched junction nucleotides: 9. Germline CDR1 LGHNA, CDR2 YNFKEQ. The CDR3 covers 15 residues. CDR3 protein: CASSLSGSGSDTQYF. The CDR3 DNA is TGTGCCAGCAGCCTGAGCGGGAGTGGATCGGATACGCAGTATTTT.

The V gene is TRBV7-9, the J gene TRBJ1-1; D perhaps matches TRBD1 (5 bases). The CDR3 contains 17 residues. Trimming cost V 5 bases and J 3 bases, with 22 bases left between them. CDR1 and CDR2 from the germline V gene are SEHNR and FQNEAQ (reference sequence). The CDR3: CASSPTDSGAFDTEAFF. The CDR3 coding sequence is TGTGCCAGCAGCCCTACCGATTCTGGGGCGTTCGACACTGAAGCTTTCTTT.

In its sample, this clone was seen a few times. The chain recombines TRBV7-2 with TRBJ1-2; 12 bases match TRBD1. The CDR3 has 16 amino acids. Germline lookup yields CDR1 SGHTA and CDR2 FQGNSA. After removal of 1 base from V and 4 bases from J, the junction contained 4 bases not matched to a gene. Here the CDR3 DNA reads TGTGCCAGCAGCTTAGGGGGACAGGGGGCCTCCTATGGCTACACCTTC. It specifies CASSLGGQGASYGYTF.

V is TRBV11-2 and J is TRBJ1-1, with 9 bases that match TRBD1. The CDR3 covers 13 residues. Germline V gene lookup returns CDR1 SGHAT and CDR2 FQNNGV. V gave up 5 bases and J gave up 8 bases; unmatched junction bases: 6. For the CDR3, the DNA is TGTGCCAGCAGCCCAAGGACAGGGGAAGAAGCTTTCTTT. Its protein product is CASSPRTGEEAFF.

The chain has TRBV5-8 and TRBJ1-2, with a weak D call TRBD1 (6 bases). V gave up 0 bases and J gave up 8 bases, with 14 bases separating them. The CDR3 totals 14 residues. The germline CDR1 and CDR2 sequences are SGHTS and YDEGEE. CDR3 loop: CASSLARGAEGYTF. The CDR3, as DNA: TGTGCCAGCAGCTTGGCCAGGGGAGCTGAGGGCTACACCTTC. Together with reference TRBV5-8 and TRBJ1-2, the CDR3 gives the full variable domain: EAGVTQSPTHLIKTRGQQATLRCSPISGHTSVYWYQQALGLGLQFLLWYDEGEERNRGNFPPRFSGRQFPNYSSELNVNALELEDSALYLCASSLARGAEGYTFGSGTRLTVV.

The chain is built from TRBV7-9 and TRBJ1-5; the D is unclear. CDR1 SEHNR and CDR2 FQNEAQ come from the germline V gene (reference sequence). The V and J ends lost 5 bases and 4 bases respectively, with 9 bases between them. The CDR3 extends over 13 amino acids. The CDR3 region has the DNA TGTGCCAGCAGCCCGGATCAGAATCAGCCCCAGCATTTT. This gives the protein CASSPDQNQPQHF.

The chain has TRBV6-2 or TRBV6-3 and TRBJ2-1, with 10 bases matching TRBD2. V was pared by 2 bases and J by 3 bases, with 7 bases of the junction left unmatched. The CDR3 has 17 residues. Germline CDR1 reads MNHEY; CDR2 reads SVGEGT. The CDR3 is CASSYPIAGGDYNEQFF. CDR3 sequence (DNA): TGTGCCAGCAGTTACCCCATAGCGGGAGGCGACTACAATGAGCAGTTCTTC.

The chain recombines TRBV10-3 with TRBJ2-2; tentatively, D is TRBD1 or TRBD2 (6 bases each). V lost 4 bases and J lost 4, with 16 bases in between. Germline CDR1 reads ENHRY; CDR2 reads SYGVKD. The length of the CDR3 is 16 residues. The CDR3 reads CAISGDGGAITGELFF. The CDR3 DNA reads as TGTGCCATCAGTGGGGACGGGGGCGCGATCACCGGGGAGCTGTTTTTT.

V usage is TRBV21-1 and J usage is TRBJ1-5. TRBV21-1 is tagged as a pseudogene. CDR3 length: 12 amino acids. The CDR3 spells CASSLITQPQHF. The CDR3 DNA is TGTGCCAGCAGCTTAATAACTCAGCCCCAGCATTTT.